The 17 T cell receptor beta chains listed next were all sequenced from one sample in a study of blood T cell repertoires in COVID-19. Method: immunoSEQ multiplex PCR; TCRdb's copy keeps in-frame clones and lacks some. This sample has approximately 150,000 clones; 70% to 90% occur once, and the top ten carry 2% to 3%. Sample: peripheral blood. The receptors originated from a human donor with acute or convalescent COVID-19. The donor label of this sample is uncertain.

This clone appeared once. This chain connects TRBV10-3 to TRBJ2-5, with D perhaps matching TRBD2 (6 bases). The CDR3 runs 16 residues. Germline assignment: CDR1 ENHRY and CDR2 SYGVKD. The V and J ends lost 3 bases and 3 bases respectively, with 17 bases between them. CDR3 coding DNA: TGTGCCATCAGTGACACCCCGGGGGACGGGAAAGAGACCCAGTACTTC. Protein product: CAISDTPGDGKETQYF.

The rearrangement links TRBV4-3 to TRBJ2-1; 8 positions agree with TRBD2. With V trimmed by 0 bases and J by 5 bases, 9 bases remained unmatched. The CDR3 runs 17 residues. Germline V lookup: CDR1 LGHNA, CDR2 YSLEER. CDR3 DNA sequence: TGCGCCAGCAGCCAAGATCGAGCGGGAGTGCCCCACAATGAGCAGTTCTTC. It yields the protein CASSQDRAGVPHNEQFF.

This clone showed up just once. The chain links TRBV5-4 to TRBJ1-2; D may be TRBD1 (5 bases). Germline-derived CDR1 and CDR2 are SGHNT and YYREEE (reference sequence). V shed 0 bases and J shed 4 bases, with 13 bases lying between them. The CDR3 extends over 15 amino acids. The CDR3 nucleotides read TGTGCCAGCAGCTTGGATCTTCGACAGACCTATGGCTACACCTTC. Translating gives CASSLDLRQTYGYTF.

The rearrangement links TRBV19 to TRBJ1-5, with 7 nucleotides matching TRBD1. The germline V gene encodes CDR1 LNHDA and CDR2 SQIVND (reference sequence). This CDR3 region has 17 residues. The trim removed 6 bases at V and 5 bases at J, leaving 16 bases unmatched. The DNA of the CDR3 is TGTGCCAGTAGCAACAGGGGAGGTTGGTCCGCGGATCAGCCCCAGCATTTT. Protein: CASSNRGGWSADQPQHF.

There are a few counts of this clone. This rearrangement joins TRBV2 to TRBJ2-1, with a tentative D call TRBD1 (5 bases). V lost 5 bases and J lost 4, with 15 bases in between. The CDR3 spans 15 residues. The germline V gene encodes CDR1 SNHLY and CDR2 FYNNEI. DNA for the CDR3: TGTGCCAGCAGTCACCGGAAAAGGGGATACAATGAGCAGTTCTTC. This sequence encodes CASSHRKRGYNEQFF.

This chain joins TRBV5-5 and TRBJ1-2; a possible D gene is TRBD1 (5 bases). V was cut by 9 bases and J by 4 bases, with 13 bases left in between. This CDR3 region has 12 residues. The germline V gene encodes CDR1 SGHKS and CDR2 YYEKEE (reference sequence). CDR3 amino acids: CATAGPSYGYTF. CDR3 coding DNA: TGTGCCACCGCGGGACCAAGCTATGGCTACACCTTC.

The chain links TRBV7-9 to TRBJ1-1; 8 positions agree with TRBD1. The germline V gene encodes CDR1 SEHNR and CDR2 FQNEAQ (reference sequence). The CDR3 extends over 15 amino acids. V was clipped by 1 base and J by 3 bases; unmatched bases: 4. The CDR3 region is CASSLDRTGYTEAFF. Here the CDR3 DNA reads TGTGCCAGCAGCTTAGACCGGACAGGGTACACTGAAGCTTTCTTT.

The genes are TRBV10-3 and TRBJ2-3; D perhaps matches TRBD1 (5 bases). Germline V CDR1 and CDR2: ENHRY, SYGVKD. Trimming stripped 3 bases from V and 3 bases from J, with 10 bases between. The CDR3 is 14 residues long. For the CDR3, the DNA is TGTGCCATCAGTGAAGGAAGGGGAACAGATACGCAGTATTTT. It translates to CAISEGRGTDTQYF.

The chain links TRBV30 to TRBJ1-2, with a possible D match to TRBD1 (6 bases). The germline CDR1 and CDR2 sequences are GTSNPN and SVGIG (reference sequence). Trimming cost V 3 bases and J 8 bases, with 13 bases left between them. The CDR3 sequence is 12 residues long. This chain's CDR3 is CAWSDRGGGYTF. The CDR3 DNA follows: TGTGCCTGGAGCGATAGGGGGGGAGGCTACACCTTC.

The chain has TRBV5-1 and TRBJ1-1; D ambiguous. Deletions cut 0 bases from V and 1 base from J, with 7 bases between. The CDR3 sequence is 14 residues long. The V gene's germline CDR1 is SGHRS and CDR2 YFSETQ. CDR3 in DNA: TGCGCCAGCAGCTTGGACGCAGGGAACACTGAAGCTTTCTTT. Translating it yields CASSLDAGNTEAFF.

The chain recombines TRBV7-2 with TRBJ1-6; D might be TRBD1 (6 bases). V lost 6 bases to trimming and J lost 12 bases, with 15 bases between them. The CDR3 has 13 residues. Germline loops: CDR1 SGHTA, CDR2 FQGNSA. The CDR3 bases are TGTGCCAGCAGATCGCAGGGGTCGGGACCCCTCCACTTT. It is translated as CASRSQGSGPLHF.

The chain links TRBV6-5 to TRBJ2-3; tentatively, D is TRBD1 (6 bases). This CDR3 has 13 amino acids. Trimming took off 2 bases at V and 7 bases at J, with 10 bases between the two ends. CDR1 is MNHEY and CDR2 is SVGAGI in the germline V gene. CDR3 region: CASSYGQSYTQYF. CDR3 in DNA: TGTGCCAGCAGTTACGGACAGTCATATACGCAGTATTTT.

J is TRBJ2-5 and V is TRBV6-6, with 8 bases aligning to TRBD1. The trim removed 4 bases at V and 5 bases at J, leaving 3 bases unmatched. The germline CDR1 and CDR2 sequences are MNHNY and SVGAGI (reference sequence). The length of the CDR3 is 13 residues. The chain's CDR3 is CASSSQGEETQYF. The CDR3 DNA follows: TGTGCCAGCAGTTCACAGGGGGAGGAGACCCAGTACTTC.

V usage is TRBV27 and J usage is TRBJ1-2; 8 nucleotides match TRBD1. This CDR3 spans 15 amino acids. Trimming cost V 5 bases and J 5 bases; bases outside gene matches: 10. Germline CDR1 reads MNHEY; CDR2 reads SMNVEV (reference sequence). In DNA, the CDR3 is TGTGCCAGCAGTCCCGGGACAGGAGTTTTATATGGCTACACCTTC. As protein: CASSPGTGVLYGYTF.

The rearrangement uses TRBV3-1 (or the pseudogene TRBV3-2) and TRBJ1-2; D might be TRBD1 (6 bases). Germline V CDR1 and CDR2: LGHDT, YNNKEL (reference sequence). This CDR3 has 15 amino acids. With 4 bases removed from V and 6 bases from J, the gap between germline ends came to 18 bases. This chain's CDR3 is CASSPISDRLNGYTF. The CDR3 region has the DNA TGTGCCAGCAGCCCCATCTCGGACAGATTAAATGGCTACACCTTC.

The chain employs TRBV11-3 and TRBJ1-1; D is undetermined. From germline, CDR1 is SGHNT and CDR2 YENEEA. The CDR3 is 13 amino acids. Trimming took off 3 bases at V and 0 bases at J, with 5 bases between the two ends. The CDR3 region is CASSFSMNTEAFF. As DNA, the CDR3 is TGTGCCAGCAGCTTCTCTATGAACACTGAAGCTTTCTTT.

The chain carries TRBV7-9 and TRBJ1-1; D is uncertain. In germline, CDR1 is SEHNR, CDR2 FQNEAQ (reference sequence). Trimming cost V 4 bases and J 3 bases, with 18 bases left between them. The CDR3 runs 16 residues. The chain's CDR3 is CASSSPRPGQDTEAFF. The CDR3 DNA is TGTGCCAGCAGCTCCCCCCGTCCAGGTCAGGACACTGAAGCTTTCTTT.